This TCR beta chain was obtained from a study of cytomegalovirus exposure and HLA in healthy donors. This clone occurred a few times. Antigen: not known. 60 Vbeta and 13 Jbeta primers were used in PCR. Sequencing was performed with immunoSEQ multiplex PCR; in TCRdb, only in-frame clones are kept and a portion is missing. The sample shows around 50,000 clones, roughly 83% of them seen only once. Whole-study results and caveats: A later analysis showed HLA-associated TCR beta chains outstripping equally common others in clonal expansion. Productive status was seen about 87% or about 30% of the time for most TCR beta V segments in an earlier analysis.

This receptor was obtained from a man aged 40-50 years in good health and CMV-seronegative. Source material: PBMCs.

This chain's CDR3 is CASSIIAGGSYNEQFF. The CDR3 coding sequence is TGTGCCAGCAGCATCATAGCGGGGGGGTCCTACAATGAGCAGTTCTTC. The V gene is TRBV7-9, the J gene TRBJ2-1; 11 bases fit TRBD2. J lost 1 base, V lost 5 bases, and 4 bases had no gene match. The germline V gene encodes CDR1 SEHNR and CDR2 FQNEAQ (reference sequence). This CDR3 has 16 amino acids.